The 9 T cell receptor beta chains presented below share a single source sample, sequenced in a study of response to subunit inactivated influenza vaccine. From the RT-PCR reads, TCRdb called clonotypes with MiXCR, one entry per CDR3 protein. The data show under 850,000 distinct CDR3 sequences, 18% seen once. The sequences come from PBMCs from blood, collected more than 4 days after vaccination. Receptors originate from a man aged 45 to 65 who received an inactivated influenza vaccine.

The chain's CDR3 is CASTVTAAAGSPLHF. The CDR3 DNA follows: TGCGCCAGCACGGTAACGGCGGCGGCTGGTTCACCCCTCCACTTT. The chain combines TRBV5-1 with TRBJ1-6; D is unresolved. The CDR3 sequence is 15 residues long. V was cut by 6 bases and J by 9 bases, with 19 bases left in between. CDR1 and CDR2 from the germline V gene are SGHRS and YFSETQ. Together with reference TRBV5-1 and TRBJ1-6, the CDR3 gives the full variable domain: KAGVTQTPRYLIKTRGQQVTLSCSPISGHRSVSWYQQTPGQGLQFLFEYFSETQRNKGNFPGRFSGRQFSNSRSEMNVSTLELGDSALYLCASTVTAAAGSPLHFGNGTRLTVT.

This clonotype was counted only a few times. This rearrangement joins TRBV27 to TRBJ2-2; D is perhaps TRBD1 (6 bases). The germline CDR1 and CDR2 sequences are MNHEY and SMNVEV (reference sequence). The CDR3 has 15 amino acids. The V and J ends lost 1 base and 7 bases respectively, with 13 bases between them. In DNA form, the CDR3 reads TGTGCCAGCAGTTTATTTGGACAGTATATCGGGGAGCTGTTTTTT. Residues: CASSLFGQYIGELFF.

In this sample, this clonotype turned up many times. This chain joins TRBV12-3 or TRBV12-4 and TRBJ1-2, with no clear D. Between the trimmed V and J ends, which lost 1 base and 4 bases, there was a span of 7 bases. The CDR3 extends over 13 amino acids. The CDR3 sequence: CASSLGRGYGYTF. Written as DNA, the CDR3 is TGTGCCAGCAGTTTAGGTAGAGGCTATGGCTACACCTTC.

This clonotype has more than one count but fewer than ten. The rearrangement links TRBV3-1 to TRBJ2-3, with 11 bases matching TRBD1. The CDR3 is 17 amino acids. Germline V gene data show CDR1 as LGHDT and CDR2 as YNNKEL (reference sequence). Losses at the gene ends were 0 bases for V and 4 bases for J; bases not matched to a gene: 6. The CDR3: CASSQDGRTGGADTQYF. Here the CDR3 DNA reads TGTGCCAGCAGCCAAGATGGGAGGACAGGGGGCGCAGATACGCAGTATTTT.

This chain connects TRBV7-9 to TRBJ2-2; 8 bases fit TRBD1. The V gene end was trimmed by 5 bases and the J gene end by 1 base; junction bases not matched to a gene: 6. Germline CDR1 SEHNR, CDR2 FQNEAQ (reference sequence). The CDR3 extends over 16 amino acids. As DNA, the CDR3 is TGTGCCAGCAGCCCCAGGGGGCGCGAGAACACCGGGGAGCTGTTTTTT. Protein sequence: CASSPRGRENTGELFF. Based on the CDR3 plus reference TRBV7-9 and TRBJ2-2, the full variable domain is DTGVSQNPRHKITKRGQNVTFRCDPISEHNRLYWYRQTLGQGPEFLTYFQNEAQLEKSRLLSDRFSAERPKGSFSTLEIQRTEQGDSAMYLCASSPRGRENTGELFFGEGSRLTVL.

In this sample, this clonotype turned up a few times. The chain recombines TRBV12-3 or TRBV12-4 with TRBJ2-3; possible D gene TRBD2, 6 bases. V was pared by 7 bases and J by 2 bases, with 16 bases between. CDR3 length equals 15 residues. The CDR3 DNA reads TGTGCCAGCACCAAAGCCGCGGGGTACACAGATACGCAGTATTTT. Its translation is CASTKAAGYTDTQYF.

The chain couples TRBV2 to TRBJ2-1; TRBD2 is a possible D gene (6 bases). CDR1 is SNHLY, CDR2 FYNNEI, per germline. The length of the CDR3 is 14 residues. The ends were cut back, 7 bases at V and 15 bases at J, with 25 bases in the middle. In DNA, the CDR3 is TGTGCCAGCATGCGGATGGGTAGCGGCCGCGGCGGGTTCTTC. Protein product: CASMRMGSGRGGFF. Together with reference TRBV2 and TRBJ2-1, the CDR3 gives the full variable domain: EPEVTQTPSHQVTQMGQEVILRCVPISNHLYFYWYRQILGQKVEFLVSFYNNEISEKSEIFDDQFSVERPDGSNFTLKIRSTKLEDSAMYFCASMRMGSGRGGFFGPGTRLTVL.

V gene TRBV7-6 combines with J gene TRBJ2-3; the match to TRBD1 covers 8 bases. The length of the CDR3 is 16 residues. CDR1 and CDR2 (germline): SGHVS, FNYEAQ. Trimming cost V 1 base and J 2 bases; bases outside gene matches: 5. The CDR3 bases are TGTGCCAGCAGCTTAGGGACAGGGTTTACCACAGATACGCAGTATTTT. Translated, it gives CASSLGTGFTTDTQYF.

V gene TRBV6-5 combines with J gene TRBJ2-3; the D is unclear. Germline V gene data show CDR1 as MNHEY and CDR2 as SVGAGI. The CDR3 loop spans 14 amino acids. Trimming shortened V by 0 bases and J by 8 bases, and 12 bases separated the two germline ends. The CDR3: CASSYSSTTGTQYF. Written as DNA, the CDR3 is TGTGCCAGCAGTTACTCGTCGACCACGGGTACGCAGTATTTT.